The present entry profiles one T cell receptor (beta chain) with its context. The antigen is unknown. The data stem from a study of T-cell reconstitution after alpha-beta-depleted transplantation in children. Findings and caveats of the study: About two months after transplant, alpha-beta T cells reportedly came from several hundred expanded graft clones. A year post-transplant, T-cell counts and diversity derived mostly from newly produced T cells.

Germline-derived CDR1 and CDR2 are MGHRA and YSYEKL. Trimming left V 1 base short and J 2 bases short, with 12 bases between. The CDR3 runs 16 residues. It was with unique molecular identifiers that the TCRbeta library was prepared. TCRdb recomputed calls from the PCR reads with MiXCR, one row per CDR3 protein. The sample yields about 610,000 distinct CDR3 sequences, 27% seen once. The receptor was derived from a boy younger than two with Wiskott-Aldrich syndrome, due to receive a stem cell transplant. The V and J genes are TRBV4-1 and TRBJ2-1; no clear D gene. This material consisted of PBMCs, taken before TCRalphabeta/CD19-depleted stem cell transplant. CDR3 sequence: CASSQVGQSPYNEQFF. The CDR3 DNA is TGCGCCAGCAGCCAAGTCGGCCAGTCCCCCTACAATGAGCAGTTCTTC.